Following are 5 T cell receptor beta chains from one sample sequenced in a study of CD4+ T cells in melanoma. Here immunoSEQ multiplex PCR was the method, and the copy in TCRdb shows in-frame clones only, minus some. The profile shows about 140,000 clones, around 90% of them singletons. The receptors originated from a human donor with melanoma.

The J gene is TRBJ1-2, the V gene TRBV5-5; D is unresolved. Trimming cost V 1 base and J 4 bases, with 11 bases left between them. CDR1 and CDR2 from the germline V gene are SGHKS and YYEKEE (reference sequence). The CDR3 sequence is 14 residues long. This CDR3 is CASSLSWSAYGYTF. DNA of the CDR3: TGTGCCAGCAGCTTGAGTTGGTCAGCCTATGGCTACACCTTC.

This chain connects TRBV19 to TRBJ2-2; 9 bases are shared with TRBD1. Trimming at V came to 3 bases and at J to 7 bases, leaving 9 bases not matched to a gene. This CDR3 is 16 amino acids long. CDR1 is LNHDA and CDR2 is SQIVND in the germline V gene (reference sequence). The CDR3 is CASSISGQGLNGELFF. CDR3 nucleotide sequence: TGTGCCAGTAGTATTTCGGGACAGGGCTTGAACGGGGAGCTGTTTTTT.

CDR3 residues: CASTFSGHRGYTF. As DNA, the CDR3 is TGTGCCAGCACCTTTTCGGGACACCGTGGCTACACCTTC. The rearrangement uses TRBV7-8 and TRBJ1-2, with TRBD1 as a possible D gene (6 bases). Germline-derived CDR1 and CDR2 are SGHVS and FQNEAQ. With 7 bases removed from V and 7 bases from J, the gap between germline ends came to 16 bases. The CDR3 has 13 amino acids.

The J gene is TRBJ1-3, the V gene TRBV9, with TRBD1 as a possible D gene (6 bases). Germline V lookup: CDR1 SGDLS, CDR2 YYNGEE. The CDR3 contains 17 residues. The V end lost 2 bases, the J end lost 0 bases, and 15 bases lay between the germline ends. In DNA, the CDR3 is TGTGCCAGCAGCGTCGTGGACAGTCCTAGCTCTGGAAACACCATATATTTT. It encodes CASSVVDSPSSGNTIYF.

The V call is TRBV5-1, the J call TRBJ2-1; D possibly matches TRBD1 or TRBD2 (6 bases each). The V gene's germline CDR1 is SGHRS and CDR2 YFSETQ. The CDR3 has 17 residues. Trimming left V 5 bases short and J 2 bases short, with 20 bases between. The DNA of the CDR3 is TGCGCCAGCAGGCCTGACCCGTCGGGGGCCACCTACAATGAGCAGTTCTTC. Residues: CASRPDPSGATYNEQFF.